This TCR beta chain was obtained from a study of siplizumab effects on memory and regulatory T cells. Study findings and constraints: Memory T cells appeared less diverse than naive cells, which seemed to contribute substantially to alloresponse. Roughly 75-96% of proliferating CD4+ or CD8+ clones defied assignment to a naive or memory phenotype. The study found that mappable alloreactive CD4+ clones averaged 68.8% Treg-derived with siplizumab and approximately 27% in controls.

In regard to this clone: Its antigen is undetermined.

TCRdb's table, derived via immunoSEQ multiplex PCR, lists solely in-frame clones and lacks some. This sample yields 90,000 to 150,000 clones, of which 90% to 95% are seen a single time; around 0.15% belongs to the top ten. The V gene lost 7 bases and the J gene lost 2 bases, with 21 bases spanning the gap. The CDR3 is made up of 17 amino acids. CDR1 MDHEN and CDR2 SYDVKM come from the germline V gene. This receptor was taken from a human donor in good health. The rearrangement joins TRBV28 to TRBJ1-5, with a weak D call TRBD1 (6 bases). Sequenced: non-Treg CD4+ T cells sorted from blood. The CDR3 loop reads CASTPGRGALGNQPQHF. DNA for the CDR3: TGTGCCAGCACCCCCGGTCGGGGGGCGCTTGGCAATCAGCCCCAGCATTTT. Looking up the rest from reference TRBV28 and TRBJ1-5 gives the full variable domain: DVKVTQSSRYLVKRTGEKVFLECVQDMDHENMFWYRQDPGLGLRLIYFSYDVKMKEKGDIPEGYSVSREKKERFSLILESASTNQTSMYLCASTPGRGALGNQPQHFGDGTRLSIL.